This T cell receptor (beta chain) was obtained from a study of beta chain features in type 1 diabetes. This clone appeared many times. Its target is not known. The isolated RNA, all of it, was reverse transcribed, so expressed TCRB transcripts were what got sequenced. Sequencing was performed with immunoSEQ multiplex PCR; in TCRdb, only in-frame clones are kept and a portion is missing. The sample shows roughly 180,000 clones, about 7.9% of them seen only once. CDR1 SEHNR and CDR2 FQNEAQ come from the germline V gene (reference sequence). V was clipped by 5 bases and J by 2 bases, with 3 bases between them. This CDR3 has 11 amino acids. Whole-study findings and limits: Type 1 diabetes patients had moderately but significantly shorter TCRB CDR3s in all four CD4+ subsets.

The rearrangement uses TRBV7-9 and TRBJ2-5; D not resolved. This clonotype originated in a man younger than 30 with type 1 diabetes. Sequenced material: central memory CD4+ T cells from blood. This chain's CDR3 is CASSPQETQYF. The CDR3 DNA follows: TGTGCCAGCAGCCCGCAAGAGACCCAGTACTTC.